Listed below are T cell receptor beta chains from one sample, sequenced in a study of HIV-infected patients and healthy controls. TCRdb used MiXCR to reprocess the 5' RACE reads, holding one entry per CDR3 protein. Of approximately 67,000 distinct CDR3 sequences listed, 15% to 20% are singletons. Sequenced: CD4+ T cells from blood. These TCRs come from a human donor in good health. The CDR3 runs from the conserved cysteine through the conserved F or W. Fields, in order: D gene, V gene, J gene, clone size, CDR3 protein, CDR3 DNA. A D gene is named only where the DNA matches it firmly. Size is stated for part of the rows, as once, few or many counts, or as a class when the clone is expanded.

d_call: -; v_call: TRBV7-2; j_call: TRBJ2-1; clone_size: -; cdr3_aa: CASSLMESYNEQFF; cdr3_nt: TGTGCCAGCAGCTTAATGGAATCCTACAATGAGCAGTTCTTC
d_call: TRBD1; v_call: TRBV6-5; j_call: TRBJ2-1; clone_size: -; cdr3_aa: CASSFYGQGTYNEQFF; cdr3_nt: TGTGCCAGCAGTTTCTATGGACAGGGCACCTACAATGAGCAGTTCTTC
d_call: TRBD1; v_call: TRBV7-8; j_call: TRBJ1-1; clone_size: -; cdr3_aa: CASSQRTGKAFF; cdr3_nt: TGTGCCAGCAGCCAAAGGACAGGGAAAGCTTTCTTT
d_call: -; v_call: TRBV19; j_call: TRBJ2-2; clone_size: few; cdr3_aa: CASSSQDSRTGELFF; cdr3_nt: TGTGCCAGTAGTAGCCAGGACAGCCGCACCGGGGAGCTGTTTTTT
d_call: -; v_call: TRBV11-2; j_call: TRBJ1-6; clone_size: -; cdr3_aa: CASSPSGTTNSPLHF; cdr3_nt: TGTGCCAGCAGCCCTTCGGGGACAACGAATTCACCCCTCCACTTT
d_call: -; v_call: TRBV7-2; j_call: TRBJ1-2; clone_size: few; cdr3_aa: CASSSTQVYGYTF; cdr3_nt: TGTGCCAGCAGCTCCACACAAGTTTATGGCTACACCTTC
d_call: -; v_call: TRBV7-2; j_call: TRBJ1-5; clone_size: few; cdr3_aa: CASSPNGEQPQHF; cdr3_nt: TGTGCCAGCAGCCCGAATGGGGAACAGCCCCAGCATTTT
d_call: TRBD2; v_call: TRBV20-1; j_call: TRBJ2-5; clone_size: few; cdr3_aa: CSASFLNGRGFWTQYF; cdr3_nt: TGCAGTGCTAGTTTCCTGAACGGGAGGGGGTTTTGGACCCAGTACTTC
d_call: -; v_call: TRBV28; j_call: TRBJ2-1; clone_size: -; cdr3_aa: CASSTTGHKDNEQFF; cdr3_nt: TGTGCCAGCAGCACAACGGGACACAAGGACAATGAGCAGTTCTTC
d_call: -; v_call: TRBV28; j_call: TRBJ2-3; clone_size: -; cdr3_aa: CAIQKREDTQYF; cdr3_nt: TGTGCCATCCAAAAAAGGGAAGATACGCAGTATTTT
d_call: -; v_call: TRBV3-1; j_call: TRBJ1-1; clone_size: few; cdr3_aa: CASSQGGLPGVPAFF; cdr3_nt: TGTGCCAGCAGCCAAGGGGGTCTCCCAGGGGTCCCAGCTTTCTTT
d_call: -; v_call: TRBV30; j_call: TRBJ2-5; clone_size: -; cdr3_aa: CAWSRAAAETQYF; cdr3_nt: TGTGCCTGGAGTAGAGCAGCGGCCGAGACCCAGTACTTC
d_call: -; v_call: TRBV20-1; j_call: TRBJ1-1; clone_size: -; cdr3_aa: CSAGRTSTEAFF; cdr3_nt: TGCAGTGCGGGACGGACGAGCACTGAAGCTTTCTTT
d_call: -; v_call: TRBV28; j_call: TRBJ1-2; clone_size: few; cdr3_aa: CASSAGTNYGYTF; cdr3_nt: TGTGCCAGCAGTGCCGGGACTAACTATGGCTACACCTTC
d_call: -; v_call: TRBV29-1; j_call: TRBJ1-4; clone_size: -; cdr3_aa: CSARDTTSNEKLFF; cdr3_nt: TGCAGCGCCCGGGACACCACTTCTAATGAAAAACTGTTTTTT
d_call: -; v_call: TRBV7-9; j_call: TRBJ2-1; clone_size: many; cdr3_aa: CASSPSVAAGGSYNEQFF; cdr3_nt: TGTGCCAGCAGCCCATCTGTAGCGGCTGGGGGATCCTACAATGAGCAGTTCTTC
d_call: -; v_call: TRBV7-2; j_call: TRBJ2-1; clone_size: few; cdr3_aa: CASRATGPSYNEQFF; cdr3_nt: TGTGCCAGCAGAGCTACGGGGCCATCCTACAATGAGCAGTTCTTC
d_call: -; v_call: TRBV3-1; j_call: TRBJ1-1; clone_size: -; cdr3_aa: CASSHPKAGSEAFF; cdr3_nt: TGTGCCAGCAGCCATCCTAAAGCGGGGTCTGAAGCTTTCTTT
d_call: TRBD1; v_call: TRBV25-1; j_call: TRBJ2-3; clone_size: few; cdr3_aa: CASSGRQGASTDTQYF; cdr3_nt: TGTGCCAGCAGTGGCCGACAGGGTGCTAGCACAGATACGCAGTATTTT
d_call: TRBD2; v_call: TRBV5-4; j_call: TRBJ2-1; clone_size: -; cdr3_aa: CASSPSTSGSFREQFF; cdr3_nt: TGTGCCAGCAGCCCATCGACTAGCGGGAGTTTCAGGGAGCAGTTCTTC
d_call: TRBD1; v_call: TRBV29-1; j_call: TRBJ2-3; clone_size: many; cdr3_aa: CSVEGGQGRTDTQYF; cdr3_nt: TGCAGCGTTGAAGGGGGACAGGGCAGAACAGATACGCAGTATTTT
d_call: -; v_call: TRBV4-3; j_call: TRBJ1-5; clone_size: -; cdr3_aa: CASSQDSGISNQPQHF; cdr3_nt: TGCGCCAGCAGCCAAGATTCAGGAATTAGCAATCAGCCCCAGCATTTT
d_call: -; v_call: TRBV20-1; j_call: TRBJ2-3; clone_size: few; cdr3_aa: CSAREMTAAEFTDTQYF; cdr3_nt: TGCAGTGCTAGAGAAATGACCGCGGCAGAATTCACAGATACGCAGTATTTT
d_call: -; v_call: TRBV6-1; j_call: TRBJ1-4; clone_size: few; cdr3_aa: CASSLQQGYEKLFF; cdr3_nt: TGTGCCAGCAGTCTACAACAGGGTTATGAAAAACTGTTTTTT
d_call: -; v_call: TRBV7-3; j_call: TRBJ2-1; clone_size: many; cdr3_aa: CASSPFLNNEQFF; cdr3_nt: TGTGCCAGCAGCCCCTTTCTCAACAATGAGCAGTTCTTC
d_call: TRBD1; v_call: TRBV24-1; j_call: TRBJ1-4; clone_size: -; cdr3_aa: CASAGGGNEKLFF; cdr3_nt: TGTGCCTCGGCAGGGGGCGGAAATGAAAAACTGTTTTTT
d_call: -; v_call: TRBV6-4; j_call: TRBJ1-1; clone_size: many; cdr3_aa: CASSDSEGTEAFF; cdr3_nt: TGTGCCAGCAGTGACTCTGAGGGGACTGAAGCTTTCTTT
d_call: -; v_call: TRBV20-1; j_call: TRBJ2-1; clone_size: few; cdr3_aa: CSAISRGVAGSYNEQFF; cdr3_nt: TGCAGTGCTATCAGTCGCGGTGTCGCGGGCTCCTACAATGAGCAGTTCTTC
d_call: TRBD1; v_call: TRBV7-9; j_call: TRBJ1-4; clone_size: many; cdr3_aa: CASSTGQGLIEKLFF; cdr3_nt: TGTGCCAGCAGCACCGGACAGGGGCTAATCGAAAAACTGTTTTTT
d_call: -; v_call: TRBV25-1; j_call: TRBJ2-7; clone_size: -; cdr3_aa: CASSRQATYEQYF; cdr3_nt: TGTGCCAGCTCGCGACAGGCGACCTACGAGCAGTACTTC
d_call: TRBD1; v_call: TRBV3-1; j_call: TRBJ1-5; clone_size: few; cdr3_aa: CASSQNYDRGLSNQPQHF; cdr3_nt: TGTGCCAGCAGCCAAAACTACGACAGGGGGCTTAGCAATCAGCCCCAGCATTTT
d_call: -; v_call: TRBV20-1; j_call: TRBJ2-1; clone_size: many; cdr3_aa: CSATLAGSRLREDNEQFF; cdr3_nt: TGCAGTGCAACCCTTGCGGGTTCCCGCCTCCGTGAGGACAATGAGCAGTTCTTC
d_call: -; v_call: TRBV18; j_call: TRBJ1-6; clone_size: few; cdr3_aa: CASSPPSESDSPLHF; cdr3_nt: TGTGCCAGCTCACCACCGTCAGAAAGTGATTCACCCCTCCACTTT
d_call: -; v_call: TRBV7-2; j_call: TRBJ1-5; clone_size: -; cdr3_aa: CASSLAGINQPQHF; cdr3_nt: TGTGCCAGCAGCTTAGCAGGGATCAATCAGCCCCAGCATTTT
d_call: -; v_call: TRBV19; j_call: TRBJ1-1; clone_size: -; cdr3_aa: CASSIGHPNTEAFF; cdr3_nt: TGTGCCAGTAGTATAGGACACCCGAACACTGAAGCTTTCTTT
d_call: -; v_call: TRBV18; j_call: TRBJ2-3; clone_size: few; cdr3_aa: CASSPVDTQYF; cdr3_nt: TGTGCCAGCTCACCAGTCGATACGCAGTATTTT
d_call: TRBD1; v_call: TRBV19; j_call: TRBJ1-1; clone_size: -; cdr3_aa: CASSSDRVEGMNTEAFF; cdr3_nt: TGTGCCAGTAGTAGCGACAGGGTGGAGGGGATGAACACTGAAGCTTTCTTT
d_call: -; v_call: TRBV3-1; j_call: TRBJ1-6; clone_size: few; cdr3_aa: CASSQARGPNSPLHF; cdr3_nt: TGTGCCAGCAGCCAAGCGAGGGGTCCAAATTCACCCCTCCACTTT
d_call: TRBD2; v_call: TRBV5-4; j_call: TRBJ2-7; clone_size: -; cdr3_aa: CASSPTGTKTEQYF; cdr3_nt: TGTGCCAGCAGCCCAACCGGGACTAAAACCGAGCAGTACTTC